The text below deals with one T cell receptor (beta chain). Its antigen is not yet known. One base away there is no much larger clone; base qualities are not given. TCRbeta CDR3 regions were amplified from genomic DNA by means of the immunoSEQ Assay, a bias-controlled multiplex PCR. The original pipeline was this. Within the assay, amplification of reference gene primers was used to estimate how many nucleated cells each sample contained. Sequence reads were collapsed and filtered to measure the absolute abundance of every unique TCRbeta CDR3 rearrangement. Productive Simpson clonality was computed per sample as the square root of Simpson's diversity index over productive rearrangements. The table was pulled from immuneACCESS by TCRdb, which kept in-frame rearrangements only. Such tables lose some clones; where checked, under half of the loss comes from unresolved V genes, and the rest has no known cause. That table furnishes V, J and clone size, whereas the DNA furnished D and trimming. This sample comprises 150,000 to 200,000 clones, around 85% of them detected only once. Under 2.5% of the sample is held by the ten biggest clonotypes.

This entry comes from a study of blood T cell repertoires in COVID-19 (dated by TCRdb to the early 2020s). Some background on the complete study: Collaborator samples came from the United States, Italy and Spain and covered acute and convalescent phases of COVID-19. The prospective study material was composed of cDNA or gDNA derived from T cells, B-cell-depleted T cells, or PBMCs. The dataset comprised deeply sampled blood TCRbeta repertoires from subjects exposed to, actively infected with, or recovered from COVID-19. A freely available public database, intended as a resource for researchers studying the immune response to SARS-CoV-2, is where the repertoires were released. The samples were drawn from two sources: the first 160 participants of the ongoing ImmuneRACE study, and over 1,000 subjects contributed by 6 global collaborators. The sample metadata nearly always contained a de-identified subject ID, COVID-19 status, age in years and sex. Where available, HLA class I and class II types were taken from metadata supplied by the sample provider and were not determined by assay-based typing.

Results and caveats for the whole study, not just this receptor: How much clinical and demographic metadata was included differed by source and by participant, and the metadata was provided uncurated.

Trimming accounts for 2 bases at V and 0 bases at J, while the number of junction bases matched to no gene is 4. The CDR3 measures 15 amino acids from cysteine to phenylalanine. The DNA shown is the 45-base CDR3, in frame from base 1. CDR1 MDHEN and CDR2 SYDVKM were looked up in the germline V gene. Whole blood was collected in K2EDTA tubes by collaborating institutions according to the institutions' own protocols. Collaborator samples were shipped for TCRbeta analysis as frozen whole blood, isolated PBMCs, or DNA extracted from either sample type. This chain joins TRBV28 to TRBJ2-7; 7 middle bases align to TRBD1. The sequence derives from a man aged 65 to 85 with active or convalescent COVID-19. The sequenced material came from peripheral blood. The CDR3 here reads CASSLRAGGSYEQYF. The DNA reads TGTGCCAGCAGTTTACGAGCAGGGGGCTCCTACGAGCAGTACTTC.